The clone carrying this TCR beta chain appeared once. Only in-frame clones appear in the TCRdb table, and some are missing; sequencing was by immunoSEQ multiplex PCR. The data contain more than 70,000 clones, approximately 90% of them singletons. This entry belongs to a study of blood T cell repertoires in COVID-19. Looked up from germline, CDR1 is MGHDK and CDR2 is SYGVNS. V was shortened by 3 bases and J by 3 bases, with 14 bases between the two germline ends. CDR3 length: 15 residues. The TCR was taken from a woman under 30 with acute or convalescent COVID-19. Sequencing input: peripheral blood. The chain carries TRBV25-1 and TRBJ2-5, with D perhaps matching TRBD2 (5 bases). The DNA for the CDR3 is TGTGCCAGCAGTGATATGACTACTCTAAAAGAGACCCAGTACTTC. Its protein is CASSDMTTLKETQYF. Based on the CDR3 plus reference TRBV25-1 and TRBJ2-5, the full variable domain is EADIYQTPRYLVIGTGKKITLECSQTMGHDKMYWYQQDPGMELHLIHYSYGVNSTEKGDLSSESTVSRIRTEHFPLTLESARPSHTSQYLCASSDMTTLKETQYFGPGTRLLVL.